A selection of T cell receptor beta chains follows, all from one sample in a study of T cell repertoires in cytomegalovirus infection. These receptors' targets are unknown. TCRdb re-called the reads through MiXCR, storing one row per CDR3 protein. The sample records about 360,000 distinct CDR3 sequences, about 34% being singletons. The sequences come from cultured PBMCs, collected from culture after CMV antigen stimulation. The origin of the receptors is a human donor in good health (CMV status not recorded). Some clones in this sample may be carry-over from other donors' samples. CDR3s include the opening cysteine and the closing phenylalanine or tryptophan. Each record gives: CDR3 protein, CDR3 DNA, clone size, V gene, J gene, D gene. The D gene is left open where the match is weak. Part of the rows lack a size; the others show once, few, many or a class for expanded clones.

CDR3: CASSEGSRSHQETQYF
DNA: TGTGCCAGCAGTGAAGGGTCCAGGAGTCACCAAGAGACCCAGTACTTC
size: few
V: TRBV25-1
J: TRBJ2-5
D: .

CDR3: CAWSGLDYNEQFF
DNA: TGTGCCTGGAGCGGACTGGACTACAATGAGCAGTTCTTC
size: .
V: TRBV30
J: TRBJ2-1
D: .

CDR3: CASRGRFTQYF
DNA: TGTGCCAGCAGGGGAAGGTTTACGCAGTATTTT
size: few
V: TRBV6-1
J: TRBJ2-3
D: .

CDR3: CASRSGSQINYGYTF
DNA: TGCGCCAGCCGCAGCGGGAGTCAAATTAACTATGGCTACACCTTC
size: .
V: TRBV4-1
J: TRBJ1-2
D: .

CDR3: CASSLGGGIGQYF
DNA: TGTGCCAGCAGCTTAGGCGGGGGGATTGGGCAGTACTTC
size: few
V: TRBV7-2
J: TRBJ2-7
D: TRBD2

CDR3: CASTLVPLGGELFF
DNA: TGTGCCAGCACTCTGGTTCCCTTAGGCGGGGAGCTGTTTTTT
size: many
V: TRBV6-2/TRBV6-3
J: TRBJ2-2
D: .

CDR3: CASSEGGDTQYF
DNA: TGTGCCAGCAGTGAAGGTGGAGATACGCAGTATTTT
size: .
V: TRBV2
J: TRBJ2-3
D: .

CDR3: CASSWGSRETQYF
DNA: TGTGCCAGCAGTTGGGGAAGCAGGGAGACCCAGTACTTC
size: few
V: TRBV12-3/TRBV12-4
J: TRBJ2-5
D: .

CDR3: CASSFSGGIGGTGELFF
DNA: TGTGCCAGCAGCTTCTCCGGAGGGATCGGCGGGACCGGGGAGCTGTTTTTT
size: .
V: TRBV7-6
J: TRBJ2-2
D: .

CDR3: CASSPFLDSKFYGYTF
DNA: TGTGCCAGCAGCCCCTTTCTGGACAGTAAATTCTATGGCTACACCTTC
size: few
V: TRBV7-2
J: TRBJ1-2
D: .

CDR3: CASSTLAGRSNEQFF
DNA: TGTGCCAGCAGTACTCTAGCGGGAAGGTCGAATGAGCAGTTCTTC
size: few
V: TRBV6-4
J: TRBJ2-1
D: TRBD2

CDR3: CASSPDRVNEQFF
DNA: TGTGCCAGTAGTCCGGACAGGGTAAATGAGCAGTTCTTC
size: .
V: TRBV19
J: TRBJ2-1
D: TRBD1

CDR3: CASSLNAGTYEQYF
DNA: TGTGCCAGCAGTTTAAACGCGGGAACCTACGAGCAGTACTTC
size: few
V: TRBV27
J: TRBJ2-7
D: .

CDR3: CASSLGVRTNTEAFF
DNA: TGTGCCAGCAGCTTAGGGGTCAGGACGAACACTGAAGCTTTCTTT
size: many
V: TRBV7-6
J: TRBJ1-1
D: .

CDR3: CASSLSLAFTDTQYF
DNA: TGTGCCAGCAGCTTAAGTCTAGCCTTCACAGATACGCAGTATTTT
size: .
V: TRBV7-2
J: TRBJ2-3
D: .

CDR3: CASSLVKARQETQYF
DNA: TGTGCTAGCAGCTTAGTTAAGGCCCGCCAAGAGACCCAGTACTTC
size: .
V: TRBV7-6
J: TRBJ2-5
D: .

CDR3: CASSYTRGIDEQFF
DNA: TGTGCCAGCAGTTACACCAGGGGGATAGATGAGCAGTTCTTC
size: few
V: TRBV6-5
J: TRBJ2-1
D: TRBD1

CDR3: CASTRDRLNQPQHF
DNA: TGTGCCAGCACAAGGGACAGACTCAATCAGCCCCAGCATTTT
size: few
V: TRBV12-3/TRBV12-4
J: TRBJ1-5
D: TRBD1

CDR3: CASWATSAGNEQFF
DNA: TGTGCCAGCTGGGCAACTAGTGCTGGCAATGAGCAGTTCTTC
size: .
V: TRBV12-3/TRBV12-4
J: TRBJ2-1
D: .

CDR3: CSARVATGSNQPQHF
DNA: TGCAGTGCTAGAGTCGCGACAGGTAGCAATCAGCCCCAGCATTTT
size: .
V: TRBV20-1
J: TRBJ1-5
D: .

CDR3: CASSVLEQPQHF
DNA: TGTGCCAGCAGCGTCTTGGAGCAGCCCCAGCATTTT
size: once
V: TRBV7-4
J: TRBJ1-5
D: .

CDR3: CASSLRGGTNTEAFF
DNA: TGTGCCAGCAGCCTACGAGGGGGGACGAACACTGAAGCTTTCTTT
size: few
V: TRBV6-5
J: TRBJ1-1
D: .

CDR3: CASSSQDEAFF
DNA: TGTGCCAGCAGCTCCCAGGATGAAGCTTTCTTT
size: .
V: TRBV5-6
J: TRBJ1-1
D: .

CDR3: CASSILTGEVTEAFF
DNA: TGTGCCAGTAGTATTTTGACAGGGGAGGTCACTGAAGCTTTCTTT
size: few
V: TRBV19
J: TRBJ1-1
D: TRBD1

CDR3: CASSLQAEQYF
DNA: TGTGCCAGCAGTTTACAGGCCGAGCAGTACTTC
size: few
V: TRBV12-3/TRBV12-4
J: TRBJ2-7
D: .

CDR3: CASSPLSGPYNEQFF
DNA: TGCGCCAGCAGCCCTCTTAGCGGGCCGTACAATGAGCAGTTCTTC
size: .
V: TRBV4-1
J: TRBJ2-1
D: TRBD2

CDR3: CASRWDSQETQYF
DNA: TGTGCCAGCAGATGGGACAGTCAAGAGACCCAGTACTTC
size: .
V: TRBV5-4
J: TRBJ2-5
D: TRBD1

CDR3: CASSSTGGGNTIYF
DNA: TGTGCCAGCAGCTCGACAGGGGGTGGAAACACCATATATTTT
size: .
V: TRBV5-4
J: TRBJ1-3
D: TRBD1

CDR3: CASSFTHTGELFF
DNA: TGTGCCAGCAGTTTTACCCACACCGGGGAGCTGTTTTTT
size: few
V: TRBV7-3
J: TRBJ2-2
D: .

CDR3: CASSRLGLAGGPGTDTQYF
DNA: TGTGCCAGCAGCCGTCTCGGACTAGCGGGAGGGCCTGGGACAGATACGCAGTATTTT
size: many
V: TRBV7-2
J: TRBJ2-3
D: TRBD2

CDR3: CASSIMGVETQYF
DNA: TGTGCCAGTAGTATTATGGGAGTGGAGACCCAGTACTTC
size: .
V: TRBV19
J: TRBJ2-5
D: .

CDR3: CASSLAVMNTEAFF
DNA: TGTGCCAGCAGCTTAGCTGTGATGAACACTGAAGCTTTCTTT
size: many
V: TRBV7-2
J: TRBJ1-1
D: .

CDR3: CASSFLRTYTDTQYF
DNA: TGTGCCAGCAGCTTTCTGAGAACCTACACAGATACGCAGTATTTT
size: few
V: TRBV5-8
J: TRBJ2-3
D: .

CDR3: CASSLDGGRGETQYF
DNA: TGTGCCAGCAGCTTAGATGGCGGAAGGGGGGAGACCCAGTACTTC
size: few
V: TRBV11-2
J: TRBJ2-5
D: .

CDR3: CASSLGQGKPYGYTF
DNA: TGTGCCAGCAGCTTGGGCCAGGGAAAACCCTATGGCTACACCTTC
size: few
V: TRBV5-8
J: TRBJ1-2
D: .

CDR3: CASSLAVSYTDTQYF
DNA: TGTGCCAGCAGCTTAGCGGTCTCTTACACAGATACGCAGTATTTT
size: .
V: TRBV7-2
J: TRBJ2-3
D: .

CDR3: CASSPRGLEEKLFF
DNA: TGCGCCAGCAGCCCCCGGGGGTTAGAGGAAAAACTGTTTTTT
size: .
V: TRBV4-1
J: TRBJ1-4
D: .

CDR3: CASRGRKTQYF
DNA: TGTGCCAGCAGGGGTAGGAAGACCCAGTACTTC
size: .
V: TRBV12-3/TRBV12-4
J: TRBJ2-5
D: .

CDR3: CASSPQGGGDQPQHF
DNA: TGTGCCAGCAGCCCCCAGGGGGGAGGGGATCAGCCCCAGCATTTT
size: few
V: TRBV12-3/TRBV12-4
J: TRBJ1-5
D: TRBD1

CDR3: CASSLRLAGGPGPTDTQYF
DNA: TGTGCCAGCAGTTTAAGACTAGCGGGAGGACCTGGACCTACAGATACGCAGTATTTT
size: few
V: TRBV12-3/TRBV12-4
J: TRBJ2-3
D: TRBD2

CDR3: CASSPSWTGSYNEQFF
DNA: TGTGCCAGCAGCCCAAGCTGGACAGGGAGTTACAATGAGCAGTTCTTC
size: few
V: TRBV7-8
J: TRBJ2-1
D: TRBD1

CDR3: CASSPSDLPGELFF
DNA: TGTGCCAGCAGCCCTTCGGACTTGCCCGGGGAGCTGTTTTTT
size: .
V: TRBV28
J: TRBJ2-2
D: .

CDR3: CACPGHRVTEAFF
DNA: TGTGCCTGTCCGGGACACCGGGTCACTGAAGCTTTCTTT
size: .
V: TRBV30
J: TRBJ1-1
D: .

CDR3: CASSFQGHEQFF
DNA: TGTGCCAGCAGCTTCCAGGGACATGAGCAGTTCTTC
size: .
V: TRBV5-6
J: TRBJ2-1
D: .

CDR3: CASSPGGDFLEAFF
DNA: TGTGCCAGCAGCCCCGGGGGCGATTTCCTTGAAGCTTTCTTT
size: .
V: TRBV7-2
J: TRBJ1-1
D: .

CDR3: CAAGGRGLEKLFF
DNA: TGTGCTGCCGGCGGCCGGGGATTGGAAAAACTGTTTTTT
size: .
V: TRBV27
J: TRBJ1-4
D: .

CDR3: CASRPTGTNTGELFF
DNA: TGTGCCAGCCGTCCTACGGGAACAAACACCGGGGAGCTGTTTTTT
size: .
V: TRBV6-2/TRBV6-3
J: TRBJ2-2
D: .

CDR3: CASSAGTSGSGEQYF
DNA: TGTGCCAGCAGCGCCGGGACTAGCGGGAGTGGCGAGCAGTACTTC
size: few
V: TRBV4-2
J: TRBJ2-7
D: TRBD2

CDR3: CATGLREDSETQYF
DNA: TGTGCCACCGGGTTGCGGGAGGATTCCGAGACCCAGTACTTC
size: few
V: TRBV10-3
J: TRBJ2-5
D: TRBD2

CDR3: CATSRDAGLAVNEQFF
DNA: TGTGCCACCAGCAGAGATGCGGGACTAGCGGTGAATGAGCAGTTCTTC
size: .
V: TRBV15
J: TRBJ2-1
D: TRBD2

CDR3: CAISRVAGGETQYF
DNA: TGTGCCATCAGCCGCGTAGCGGGAGGGGAGACCCAGTACTTC
size: .
V: TRBV10-3
J: TRBJ2-5
D: TRBD2

CDR3: CASSHRRIRQDEQFF
DNA: TGTGCCAGCAGTCATCGTCGGATTCGACAAGATGAGCAGTTCTTC
size: .
V: TRBV5-6
J: TRBJ2-1
D: .

CDR3: CASRSGGGDTQYF
DNA: TGTGCCAGCAGAAGCGGGGGGGGGGATACGCAGTATTTT
size: few
V: TRBV7-2
J: TRBJ2-3
D: TRBD2